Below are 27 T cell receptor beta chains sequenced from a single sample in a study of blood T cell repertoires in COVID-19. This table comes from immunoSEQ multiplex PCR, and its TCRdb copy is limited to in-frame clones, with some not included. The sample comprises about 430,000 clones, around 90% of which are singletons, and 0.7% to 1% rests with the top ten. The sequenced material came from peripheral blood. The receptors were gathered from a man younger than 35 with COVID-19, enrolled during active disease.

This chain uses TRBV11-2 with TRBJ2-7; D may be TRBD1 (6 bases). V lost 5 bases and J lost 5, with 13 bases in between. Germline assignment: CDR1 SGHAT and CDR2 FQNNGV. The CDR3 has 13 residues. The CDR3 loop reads CASSPGVLNEQYF. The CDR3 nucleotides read TGTGCCAGCAGCCCAGGGGTCCTGAACGAGCAGTACTTC.

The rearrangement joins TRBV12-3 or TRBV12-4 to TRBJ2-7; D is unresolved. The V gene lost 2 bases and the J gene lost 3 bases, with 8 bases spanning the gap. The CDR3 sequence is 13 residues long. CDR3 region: CASSLNRVYEQYF. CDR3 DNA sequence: TGTGCCAGCAGTTTAAACCGGGTCTACGAGCAGTACTTC.

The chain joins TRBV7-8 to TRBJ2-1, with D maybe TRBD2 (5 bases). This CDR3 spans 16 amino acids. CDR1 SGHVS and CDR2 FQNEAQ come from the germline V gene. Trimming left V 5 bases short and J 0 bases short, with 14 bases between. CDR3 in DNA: TGTGCCAGCAGCCTACTTGGTGAGGGCTCCTACAATGAGCAGTTCTTC. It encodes CASSLLGEGSYNEQFF.

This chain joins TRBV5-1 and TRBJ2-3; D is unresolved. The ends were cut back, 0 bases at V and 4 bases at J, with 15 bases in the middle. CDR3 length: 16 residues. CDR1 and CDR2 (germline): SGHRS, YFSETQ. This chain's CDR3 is CASSLGSLESADTQYF. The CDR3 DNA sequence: TGCGCCAGCAGCTTGGGTAGCCTTGAAAGCGCAGATACGCAGTATTTT.

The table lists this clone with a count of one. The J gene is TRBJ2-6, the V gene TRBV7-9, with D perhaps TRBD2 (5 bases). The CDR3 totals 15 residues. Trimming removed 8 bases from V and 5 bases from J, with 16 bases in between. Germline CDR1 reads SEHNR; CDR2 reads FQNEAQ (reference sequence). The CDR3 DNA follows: TGTGCCAGCGTTTTCCGGACTCGGCGGGCCAACGTCCTGACTTTC. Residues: CASVFRTRRANVLTF.

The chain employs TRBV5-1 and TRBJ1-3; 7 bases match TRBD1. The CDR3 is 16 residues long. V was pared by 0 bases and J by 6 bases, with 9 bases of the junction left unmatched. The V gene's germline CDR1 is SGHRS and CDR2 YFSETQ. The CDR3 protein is CASSLAAGTELNTIYF. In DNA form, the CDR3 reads TGCGCCAGCAGCTTGGCCGCCGGGACAGAATTAAACACCATATATTTT.

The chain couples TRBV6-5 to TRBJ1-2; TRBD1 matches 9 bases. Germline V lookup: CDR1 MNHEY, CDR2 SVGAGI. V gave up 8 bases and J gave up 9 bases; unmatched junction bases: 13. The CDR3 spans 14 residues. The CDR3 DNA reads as TGTGCCAGCTGGCGGACAGGGGCCGGCCGGCGCTACACCTTC. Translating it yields CASWRTGAGRRYTF.

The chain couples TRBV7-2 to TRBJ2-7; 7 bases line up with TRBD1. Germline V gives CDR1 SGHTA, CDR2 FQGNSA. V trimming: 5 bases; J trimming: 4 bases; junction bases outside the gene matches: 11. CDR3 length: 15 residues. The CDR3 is CASSPSGTDPYEQYF. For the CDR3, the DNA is TGTGCCAGCAGCCCTTCCGGGACAGATCCTTACGAGCAGTACTTC.

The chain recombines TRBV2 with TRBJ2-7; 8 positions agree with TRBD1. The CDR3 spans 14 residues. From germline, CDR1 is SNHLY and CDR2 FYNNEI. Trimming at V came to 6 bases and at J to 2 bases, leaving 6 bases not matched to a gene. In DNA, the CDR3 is TGTGCCAGCAGGTCCGGGACAGGTACCTACGAGCAGTACTTC. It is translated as CASRSGTGTYEQYF.

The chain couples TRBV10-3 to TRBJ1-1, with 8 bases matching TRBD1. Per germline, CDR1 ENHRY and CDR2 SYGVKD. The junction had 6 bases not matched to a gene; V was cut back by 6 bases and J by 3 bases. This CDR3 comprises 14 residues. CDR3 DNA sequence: TGTGCCATCAGCCCAGGGGGCACGGACACTGAAGCTTTCTTT. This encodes CAISPGGTDTEAFF.

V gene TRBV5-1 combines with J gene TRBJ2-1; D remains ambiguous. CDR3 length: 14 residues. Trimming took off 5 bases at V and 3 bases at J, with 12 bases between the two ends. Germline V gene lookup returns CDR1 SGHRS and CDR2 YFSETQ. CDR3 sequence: CASSTGFNYNEQFF. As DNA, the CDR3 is TGCGCCAGCAGTACCGGGTTCAACTACAATGAGCAGTTCTTC.

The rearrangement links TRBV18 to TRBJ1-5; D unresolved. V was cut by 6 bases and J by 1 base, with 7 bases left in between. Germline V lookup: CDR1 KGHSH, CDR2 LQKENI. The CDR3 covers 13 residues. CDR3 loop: CASSRGSNQPQHF. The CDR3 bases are TGTGCCAGCTCCCGGGGAAGCAATCAGCCCCAGCATTTT.

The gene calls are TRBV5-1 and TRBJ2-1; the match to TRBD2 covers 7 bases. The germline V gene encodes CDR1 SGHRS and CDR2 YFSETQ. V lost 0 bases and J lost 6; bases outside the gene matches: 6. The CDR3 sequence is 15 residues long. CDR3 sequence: CASSLEGPGGNEQFF. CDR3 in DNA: TGCGCCAGCAGCTTGGAGGGCCCGGGGGGCAATGAGCAGTTCTTC.

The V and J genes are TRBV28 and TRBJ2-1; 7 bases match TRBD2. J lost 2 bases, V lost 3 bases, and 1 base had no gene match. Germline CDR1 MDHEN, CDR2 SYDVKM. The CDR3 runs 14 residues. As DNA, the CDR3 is TGTGCCAGCAGTTTCAGCGGGACCTACAATGAGCAGTTCTTC. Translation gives CASSFSGTYNEQFF. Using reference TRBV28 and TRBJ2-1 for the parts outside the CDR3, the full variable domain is DVKVTQSSRYLVKRTGEKVFLECVQDMDHENMFWYRQDPGLGLRLIYFSYDVKMKEKGDIPEGYSVSREKKERFSLILESASTNQTSMYLCASSFSGTYNEQFFGPGTRLTVL.

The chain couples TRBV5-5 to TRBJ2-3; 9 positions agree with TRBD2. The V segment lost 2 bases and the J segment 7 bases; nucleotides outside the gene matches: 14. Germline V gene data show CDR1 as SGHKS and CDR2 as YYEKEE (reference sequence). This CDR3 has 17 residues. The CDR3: CASSFSWMAGGENTQYF. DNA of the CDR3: TGTGCCAGCAGCTTTTCCTGGATGGCGGGGGGGGAAAATACGCAGTATTTT.

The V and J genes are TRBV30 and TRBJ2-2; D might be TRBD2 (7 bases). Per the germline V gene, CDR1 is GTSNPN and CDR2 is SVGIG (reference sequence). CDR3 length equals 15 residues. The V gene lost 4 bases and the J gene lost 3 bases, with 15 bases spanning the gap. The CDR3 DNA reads TGTGCCTGGAAGAGGGGGGGCGCAGACACCGGGGAGCTGTTTTTT. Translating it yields CAWKRGGADTGELFF.

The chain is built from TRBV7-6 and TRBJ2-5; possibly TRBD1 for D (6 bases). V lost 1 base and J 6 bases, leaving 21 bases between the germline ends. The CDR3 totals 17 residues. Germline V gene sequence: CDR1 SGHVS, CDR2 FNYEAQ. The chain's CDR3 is CASSLVAGVQGSQTQYF. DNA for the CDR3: TGTGCCAGCAGCTTAGTGGCAGGGGTACAGGGCTCGCAGACCCAGTACTTC.

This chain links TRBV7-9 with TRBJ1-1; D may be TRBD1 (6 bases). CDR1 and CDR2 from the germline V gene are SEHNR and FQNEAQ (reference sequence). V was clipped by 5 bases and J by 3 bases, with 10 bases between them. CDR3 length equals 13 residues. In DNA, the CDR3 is TGTGCCAGCAGCACACAGGGATACACTGAAGCTTTCTTT. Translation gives CASSTQGYTEAFF.

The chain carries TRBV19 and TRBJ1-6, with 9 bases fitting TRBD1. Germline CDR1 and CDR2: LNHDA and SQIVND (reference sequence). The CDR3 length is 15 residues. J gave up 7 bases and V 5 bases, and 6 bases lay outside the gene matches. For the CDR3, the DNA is TGTGCCAGTAGTCCACGGGACAGGGACAATTCACCCCTCCACTTT. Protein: CASSPRDRDNSPLHF.

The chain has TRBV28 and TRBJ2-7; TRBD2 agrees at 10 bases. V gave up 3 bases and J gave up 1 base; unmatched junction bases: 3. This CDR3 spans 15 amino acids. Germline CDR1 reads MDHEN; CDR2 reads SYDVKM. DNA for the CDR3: TGTGCCAGCAGTTTCCAGACTAGCGGGTCCTACGAGCAGTACTTC. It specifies CASSFQTSGSYEQYF. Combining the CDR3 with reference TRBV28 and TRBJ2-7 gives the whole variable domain DVKVTQSSRYLVKRTGEKVFLECVQDMDHENMFWYRQDPGLGLRLIYFSYDVKMKEKGDIPEGYSVSREKKERFSLILESASTNQTSMYLCASSFQTSGSYEQYFGPGTRLTVT.

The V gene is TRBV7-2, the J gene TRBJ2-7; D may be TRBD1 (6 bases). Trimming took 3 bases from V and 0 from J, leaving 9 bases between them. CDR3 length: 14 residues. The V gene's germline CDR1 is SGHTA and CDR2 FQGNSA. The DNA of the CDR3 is TGTGCCAGCAGCTTGGACAGTGACTCCTACGAGCAGTACTTC. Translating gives CASSLDSDSYEQYF. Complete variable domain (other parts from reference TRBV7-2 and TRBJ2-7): GAGVSQSPSNKVTEKGKDVELRCDPISGHTALYWYRQSLGQGLEFLIYFQGNSAPDKSGLPSDRFSAERTGGSVSTLTIQRTQQEDSAVYLCASSLDSDSYEQYFGPGTRLTVT.

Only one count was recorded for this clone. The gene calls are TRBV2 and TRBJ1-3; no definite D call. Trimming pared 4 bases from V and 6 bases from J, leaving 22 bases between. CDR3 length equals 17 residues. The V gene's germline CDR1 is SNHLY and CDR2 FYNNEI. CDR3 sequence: CASSGLPFSDSANTIYF. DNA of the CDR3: TGTGCCAGCAGTGGACTTCCTTTCTCGGATTCGGCAAACACCATATATTTT.

CDR3: CASSVGAGGGDTQYF. The CDR3 region has the DNA TGTGCCAGCAGTGTCGGAGCGGGAGGGGGAGATACGCAGTATTTT. The chain is built from TRBV6-4 and TRBJ2-3, with 10 bases lining up with TRBD2. The germline gives CDR1 MRHNA, CDR2 SNTAGT. The CDR3 is 15 residues long. V shed 4 bases and J 5 bases; nucleotides not matched to a gene: 6.

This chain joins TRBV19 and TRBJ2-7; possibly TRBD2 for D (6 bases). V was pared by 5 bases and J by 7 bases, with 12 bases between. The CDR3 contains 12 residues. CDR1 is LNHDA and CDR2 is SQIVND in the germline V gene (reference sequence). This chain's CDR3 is CASSAGLSEQYF. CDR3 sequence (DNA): TGTGCCAGTAGTGCGGGACTTTCAGAGCAGTACTTC.

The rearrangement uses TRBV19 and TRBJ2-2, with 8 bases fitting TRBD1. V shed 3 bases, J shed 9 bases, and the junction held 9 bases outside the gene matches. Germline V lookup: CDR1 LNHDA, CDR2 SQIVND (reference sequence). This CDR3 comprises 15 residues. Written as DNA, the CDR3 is TGTGCCAGTAGTATTTTAAGGCAGGGGGCCTGGGAGCTGTTTTTT. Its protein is CASSILRQGAWELFF.

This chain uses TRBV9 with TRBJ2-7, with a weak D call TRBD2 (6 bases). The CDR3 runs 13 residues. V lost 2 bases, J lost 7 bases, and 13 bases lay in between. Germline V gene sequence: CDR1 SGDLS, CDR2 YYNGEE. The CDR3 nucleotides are TGTGCCAGCAGCGTTAGCGGCACGGGGGAGCAGTACTTC. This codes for CASSVSGTGEQYF.

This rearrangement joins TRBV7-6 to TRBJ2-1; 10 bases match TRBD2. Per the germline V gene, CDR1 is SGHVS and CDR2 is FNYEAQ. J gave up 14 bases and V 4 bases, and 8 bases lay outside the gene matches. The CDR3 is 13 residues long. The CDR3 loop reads CASSSSAGGLEFF. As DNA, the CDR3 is TGTGCCAGCAGCTCATCAGCGGGGGGGCTGGAGTTCTTC.